Listed below are T cell receptor beta chains from one sample, sequenced in a study of response to subunit inactivated influenza vaccine. A single record per CDR3 protein comes from TCRdb applying MiXCR to the RT-PCR reads. The sample carries approximately 520,000 distinct CDR3 sequences, 25% recorded once. The material sequenced was CD4+ T cells sorted from PBMCs, taken roughly 5 days after vaccination. These receptors were taken from a man in his fifties or sixties who received an inactivated influenza vaccine. CDR3s include the opening cysteine and the closing phenylalanine or tryptophan. The order of the fields is J gene, clone size, V gene, D gene, CDR3 protein, CDR3 DNA. A D gene is named only where the DNA matches it firmly. Expanded clones are given a class, and other clones once, few, many or no size at all.

>TRBJ2-7|.|TRBV6-1|.
CASTPGAATTYEQYF
TGTGCCAGCACCCCGGGGGCAGCCACAACCTACGAGCAGTACTTC
>TRBJ1-6|few|TRBV5-5|.
CASSLEGRNSPLHF
TGTGCCAGCAGCTTGGAGGGAAGGAATTCACCCCTCCACTTT
>TRBJ2-7|few|TRBV20-1|.
CSSLLGTKDEQYF
TGCAGTTCCTTACTAGGGACGAAAGACGAGCAGTACTTC
>TRBJ1-2|.|TRBV5-6|.
CASSLTGPTYGYTF
TGTGCCAGCAGCTTAACAGGTCCTACCTATGGCTACACCTTC
>TRBJ1-6|.|TRBV12-3/TRBV12-4|TRBD1
CASSLKGGGSPLHF
TGTGCCAGCAGTTTAAAAGGGGGCGGTTCACCCCTCCACTTT
>TRBJ2-2|few|TRBV6-5|.
CASSYARVYTGELFF
TGTGCCAGCAGTTATGCCAGGGTCTACACCGGGGAGCTGTTTTTT
>TRBJ2-7|.|TRBV2|.
CASVWRYEQYF
TGTGCCAGCGTTTGGCGGTACGAGCAGTACTTC
>TRBJ2-1|few|TRBV7-2|.
CASSPRLGGNEQFF
TGTGCCAGCAGCCCTAGACTGGGTGGGAATGAGCAGTTCTTC
>TRBJ2-3|few|TRBV24-1|TRBD1
CATSDPGDRSSTDTQYF
TGTGCCACCAGTGATCCTGGGGACAGATCTAGCACAGATACGCAGTATTTT
>TRBJ2-1|few|TRBV28|.
CASPPRDASSYNEQFF
TGTGCCAGCCCCCCCCGGGACGCCAGCTCCTACAATGAGCAGTTCTTC
>TRBJ1-1|many|TRBV12-3/TRBV12-4|.
CASSGRGGNTEAFF
TGTGCCAGCAGCGGCAGGGGAGGAAACACTGAAGCTTTCTTT
>TRBJ1-1|.|TRBV24-1|TRBD1
CATSGGQRTEAFF
TGTGCCACCAGTGGGGGACAGCGAACTGAAGCTTTCTTT
>TRBJ1-2|few|TRBV7-9|.
CASSLGGAFGYGYTF
TGTGCCTCTTCCCTTGGGGGCGCCTTTGGCTATGGCTACACCTTC
>TRBJ1-5|.|TRBV5-1|TRBD1
CASSFSIQGAPGNQPQHF
TGCGCCAGCAGCTTTTCAATCCAGGGGGCGCCCGGCAATCAGCCCCAGCATTTT
>TRBJ1-1|.|TRBV5-1|TRBD1
CASSIQGGGTEAFF
TGCGCCAGCAGCATCCAGGGGGGTGGCACTGAAGCTTTCTTT
>TRBJ2-7|few|TRBV12-3/TRBV12-4|.
CASSRQGVIYEQYF
TGTGCCAGCAGCAGACAAGGGGTGATTTACGAGCAGTACTTC
>TRBJ2-6|few|TRBV5-5|.
CASSFGTFSGANVLTF
TGTGCCAGCAGCTTCGGTACCTTCTCTGGGGCCAACGTCCTGACTTTC
>TRBJ2-1|.|TRBV19|.
CASSSGNSYNEQFF
TGTGCCAGTAGTAGCGGCAATTCCTACAATGAGCAGTTCTTC
>TRBJ2-7|many|TRBV6-1|.
CASSPHRAGWEQYF
TGTGCCAGCAGTCCCCACCGGGCGGGTTGGGAGCAGTACTTC
>TRBJ1-2|.|TRBV6-2/TRBV6-3|.
CASSYYGSYGYTF
TGTGCCAGCAGTTACTATGGGAGCTATGGCTACACCTTC
>TRBJ1-3|.|TRBV4-1|TRBD1
CASSQADRGSGNTIYF
TGCGCCAGCAGCCAGGCAGACAGGGGCTCTGGAAACACCATATATTTT
>TRBJ1-4|few|TRBV12-3/TRBV12-4|.
CASRSSVPGRQGKLFF
TGTGCCAGCAGATCCTCTGTACCGGGACGGCAAGGAAAACTGTTTTTT
>TRBJ2-3|.|TRBV20-1|.
CSARDGEDFRDTQYF
TGCAGTGCTAGAGACGGGGAGGACTTTAGGGATACGCAGTATTTT
>TRBJ2-5|few|TRBV7-6|.
CASSSVTLHRETQYF
TGTGCCAGCAGCTCGGTCACACTCCACCGGGAGACCCAGTACTTC
>TRBJ2-5|.|TRBV7-8|TRBD2
CASTPRASGAQETQYF
TGTGCCAGCACCCCTCGGGCTAGCGGGGCTCAAGAGACCCAGTACTTC
>TRBJ1-1|many|TRBV7-3|.
CASSPGGNTEAFF
TGTGCCAGCAGCCCCGGGGGGAACACTGAAGCTTTCTTT
>TRBJ2-6|.|TRBV7-2|.
CASSLALLAGANVLTF
TGTGCCAGCAGCTTAGCCTTACTAGCTGGGGCCAACGTCCTGACTTTC
>TRBJ2-3|.|TRBV7-9|.
CASSLGLSYTDTQYF
TGTGCCAGCAGCTTAGGGCTATCCTACACAGATACGCAGTATTTT
>TRBJ2-2|.|TRBV3-1|.
CASSQDGQTNTGELFF
TGTGCCAGCAGCCAAGATGGACAGACTAACACCGGGGAGCTGTTTTTT
>TRBJ1-3|.|TRBV10-2|.
CASSVGGHSGNTIYF
TGCGCCAGCAGTGTCGGGGGCCACTCTGGAAACACCATATATTTT
>TRBJ2-7|.|TRBV28|TRBD1
CASSKPGQNYYEQYF
TGTGCCAGCAGTAAACCGGGACAGAATTACTACGAGCAGTACTTC
>TRBJ1-1|.|TRBV10-3|.
CAISPPRGEAFF
TGTGCCATCAGTCCTCCCAGGGGTGAAGCTTTCTTT
>TRBJ2-1|.|TRBV7-8|.
CASSPGRGRGDNNEQFF
TGTGCCAGCAGCCCCGGCAGGGGACGGGGGGATAACAATGAGCAGTTCTTC
>TRBJ1-2|few|TRBV5-1|.
CASSARQNYGYTF
TGCGCCAGCAGCGCCCGACAGAACTATGGCTACACCTTC
>TRBJ2-7|.|TRBV15|TRBD1
CATSREGTGVEQYF
TGTGCCACCAGCAGAGAGGGGACAGGGGTCGAGCAGTACTTC
>TRBJ2-7|.|TRBV5-1|.
CASSLTAGLGGYEQYF
TGCGCCAGCAGCTTGACGGCAGGCCTAGGGGGTTACGAGCAGTACTTC
>TRBJ2-1|few|TRBV11-2|TRBD2
CASSLVAGVNEQFF
TGTGCCAGCAGCTTAGTAGCGGGGGTCAATGAGCAGTTCTTC
>TRBJ2-1|few|TRBV6-2/TRBV6-3|.
CASSTDRRGGYNEQFF
TGTGCCAGCAGTACTGACCGTAGGGGGGGATACAATGAGCAGTTCTTC
>TRBJ2-3|few|TRBV29-1|TRBD2
CSVSGTSGRISTDTQYF
TGCAGCGTTTCCGGGACTAGCGGGAGAATTAGCACAGATACGCAGTATTTT
>TRBJ2-1|few|TRBV11-2|.
CASRVRASIDEQFF
TGTGCCAGCAGGGTACGAGCTAGCATCGATGAGCAGTTCTTC
>TRBJ2-3|few|TRBV9|.
CASSVGWGGTDTQYF
TGTGCCAGCAGCGTAGGGTGGGGTGGCACAGATACGCAGTATTTT
>TRBJ2-1|few|TRBV3-1|.
CASSQVPGAEQFF
TGTGCCAGCAGCCAAGTTCCGGGGGCGGAGCAGTTCTTC
>TRBJ2-2|few|TRBV12-3/TRBV12-4|TRBD2
CASSTSVGLTGELFF
TGTGCCAGCAGTACTAGCGTCGGTTTGACCGGGGAGCTGTTTTTT
>TRBJ1-2|.|TRBV5-1|.
CASSLESGNGYTF
TGCGCCAGCAGCTTGGAAAGTGGGAATGGCTACACCTTC
>TRBJ1-2|.|TRBV5-1|TRBD1
CASSFGDRAYGYTF
TGCGCCAGCAGCTTTGGGGACAGGGCATATGGCTACACCTTC
>TRBJ2-1|.|TRBV7-2|TRBD2
CASSLQSGNWDEQFF
TGTGCCAGCAGCTTACAGAGCGGGAACTGGGATGAGCAGTTCTTC
>TRBJ2-1|.|TRBV7-6|.
CASSLSPSDEQFF
TGTGCCAGCAGCTTATCTCCCTCCGATGAGCAGTTCTTC
>TRBJ1-1|.|TRBV6-1|.
CASTTTGTTEAFF
TGTGCCAGCACCACAACAGGGACCACTGAAGCTTTCTTT
>TRBJ1-1|.|TRBV7-2|.
CASRSTPVNTEAFF
TGTGCCAGCAGATCGACACCTGTTAACACTGAAGCTTTCTTT
>TRBJ2-5|.|TRBV12-3/TRBV12-4|.
CASSIGGVTQETQYF
TGTGCCAGCAGCATAGGAGGGGTCACGCAAGAGACCCAGTACTTC